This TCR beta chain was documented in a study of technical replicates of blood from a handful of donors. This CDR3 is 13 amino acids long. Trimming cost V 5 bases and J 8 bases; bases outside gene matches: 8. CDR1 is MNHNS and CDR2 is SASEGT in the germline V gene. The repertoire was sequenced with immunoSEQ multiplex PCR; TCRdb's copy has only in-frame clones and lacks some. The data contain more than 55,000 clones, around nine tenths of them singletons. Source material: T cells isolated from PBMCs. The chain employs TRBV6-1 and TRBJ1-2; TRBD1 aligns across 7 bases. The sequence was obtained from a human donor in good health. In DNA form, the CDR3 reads TGTGCCAGCAGTACTGACAGGGTAGGCGGCTACACCTTC. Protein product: CASSTDRVGGYTF.